Sequencing of this T cell receptor beta chain was carried out in a study of blood T cell repertoires in COVID-19. Overall study: Acute and convalescent COVID-19 specimens originated in the United States, Italy and Spain. From T cells, B-cell-depleted T cells, or PBMCs came the material, which was cDNA or gDNA.

CDR3 length equals 14 residues. The germline V and J ends were trimmed by 1 base and 3 bases, with 10 bases remaining between them. Per the germline V gene, CDR1 is SGDLS and CDR2 is YYNGEE. As handled by the study authors: Nucleated cell number was recorded as an estimate derived from reference gene primer amplification. Sequencing was performed with immunoSEQ multiplex PCR; in TCRdb, only in-frame clones are kept and a portion is missing. The V and J calls and clone size come from that table; D and trimming were worked out from the DNA. The repertoire has 170,000 or so clones, 80% to 90% of them found once; the top ten carry 1.5% to 2%.

This sequence originates from a man aged 18 to 30 who had recovered from COVID-19. The chain combines TRBV9 with TRBJ1-1, with D perhaps TRBD1 (5 bases). The sequenced sample was peripheral blood. The CDR3 protein is CASSVRSGDTEAFF. CDR3 coding DNA: TGTGCCAGCAGCGTAAGGTCGGGGGACACTGAAGCTTTCTTT.